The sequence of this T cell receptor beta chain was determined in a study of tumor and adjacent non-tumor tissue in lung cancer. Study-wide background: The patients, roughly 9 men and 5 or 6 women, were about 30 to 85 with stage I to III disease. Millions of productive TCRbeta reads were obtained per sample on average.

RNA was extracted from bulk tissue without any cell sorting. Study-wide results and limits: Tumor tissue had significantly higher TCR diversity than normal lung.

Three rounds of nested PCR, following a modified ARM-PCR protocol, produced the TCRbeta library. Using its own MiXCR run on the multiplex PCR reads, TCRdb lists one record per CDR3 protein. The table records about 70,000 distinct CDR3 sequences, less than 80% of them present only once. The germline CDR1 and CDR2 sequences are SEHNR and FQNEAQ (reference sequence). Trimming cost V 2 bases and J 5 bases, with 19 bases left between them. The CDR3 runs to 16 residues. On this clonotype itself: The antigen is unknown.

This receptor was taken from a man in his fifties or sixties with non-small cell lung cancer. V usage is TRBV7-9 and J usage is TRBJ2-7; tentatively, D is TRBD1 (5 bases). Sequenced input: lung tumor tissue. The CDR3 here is CASSLNRLGWGDEQYF. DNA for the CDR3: TGTGCCAGCAGCTTAAACCGTCTCGGCTGGGGCGACGAGCAGTACTTC.